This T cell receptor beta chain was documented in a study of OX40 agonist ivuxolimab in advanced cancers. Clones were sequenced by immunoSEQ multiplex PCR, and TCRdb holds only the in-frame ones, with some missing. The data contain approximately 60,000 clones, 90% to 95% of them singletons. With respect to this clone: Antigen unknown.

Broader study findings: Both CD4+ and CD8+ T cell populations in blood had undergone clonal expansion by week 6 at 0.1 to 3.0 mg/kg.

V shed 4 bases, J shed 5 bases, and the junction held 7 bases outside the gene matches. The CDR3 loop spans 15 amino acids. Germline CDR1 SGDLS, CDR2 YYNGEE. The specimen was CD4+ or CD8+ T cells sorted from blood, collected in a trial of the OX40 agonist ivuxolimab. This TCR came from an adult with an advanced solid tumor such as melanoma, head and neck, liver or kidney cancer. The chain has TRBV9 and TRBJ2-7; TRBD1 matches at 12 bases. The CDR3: CASSSSGTGGNEQYF. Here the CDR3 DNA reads TGTGCCAGCAGCTCGTCCGGGACAGGGGGCAACGAGCAGTACTTC.